This entry lists 27 T cell receptor beta chains sequenced from one sample in a study of blood T cells in healthy people across ages. The authors ran a second PCR of about 6 to 11 cycles using a sample-barcoded 5' primer and a J-beta primer mix. MiXCR was run by TCRdb on the 5' RACE reads, yielding one entry per CDR3 protein. This sample yields approximately 780,000 distinct CDR3 sequences, of which roughly 24% are seen a single time; roughly 3.1% belongs to the top ten. The same data also went into a second study, on T cells of mothers and their children.

Sequencing was done on a sample of blood. Receptors were obtained from a boy younger than 18 in good health.

This chain connects TRBV7-6 to TRBJ1-1; D is perhaps TRBD1 (5 bases). Per the germline V gene, CDR1 is SGHVS and CDR2 is FNYEAQ. This CDR3 region has 16 residues. The V end lost 1 base, the J end lost 2 bases, and 14 bases lay between the germline ends. CDR3 coding DNA: TGTGCCAGCAGCTTAGTCCCCGATAGGGGTAACACTGAAGCTTTCTTT. Translated: CASSLVPDRGNTEAFF.

This clonotype was found a few times. V usage is TRBV7-8 and J usage is TRBJ1-4, with TRBD1 matching 10 bases. Germline CDR1 and CDR2: SGHVS and FQNEAQ. This CDR3 is built from 16 residues. V lost 5 bases, J lost 8 bases, and 11 bases stayed unmatched. The CDR3 loop is CASSVLRTGGVEKLFF. The CDR3, as DNA: TGTGCCAGCAGCGTACTACGGACAGGGGGTGTGGAAAAACTGTTTTTT.

This clonotype was seen more than once but under ten times. The DNA of the CDR3 is TGTGCCAGCAGCTTGGGTAACAGGGTCGAACCTTATGGCTACACCTTC. Amino acid sequence: CASSLGNRVEPYGYTF. The chain has TRBV7-9 and TRBJ1-2, with D possibly TRBD1 on 6 matching bases. The V end was cut by 3 bases, the J end by 5 bases, with 19 bases between. This CDR3 contains 16 residues. The V gene's germline CDR1 is SEHNR and CDR2 FQNEAQ (reference sequence). Based on the CDR3 plus reference TRBV7-9 and TRBJ1-2, the full variable domain is DTGVSQNPRHKITKRGQNVTFRCDPISEHNRLYWYRQTLGQGPEFLTYFQNEAQLEKSRLLSDRFSAERPKGSFSTLEIQRTEQGDSAMYLCASSLGNRVEPYGYTFGSGTRLTVV.

The chain combines TRBV20-1 with TRBJ2-4, with D perhaps TRBD1 (8 bases). The V end was cut by 6 bases, the J end by 0 bases, with 24 bases between. This CDR3 is built from 18 residues. Per germline, CDR1 DFQATT and CDR2 SNEGSKA (reference sequence). The CDR3 loop is CSAPTGGRGALAKNIQYF. In DNA form, the CDR3 reads TGCAGTGCCCCCACAGGGGGGAGGGGTGCACTAGCCAAAAACATTCAGTACTTC.

This chain joins TRBV28 and TRBJ2-7; the D is unclear. Germline assignment: CDR1 MDHEN and CDR2 SYDVKM. Trimming took 3 bases from V and 3 from J, leaving 6 bases between them. The CDR3 covers 12 residues. The CDR3 sequence: CASSFFDYEQYF. CDR3 in DNA: TGTGCCAGCAGTTTTTTCGACTACGAGCAGTACTTC.

The chain joins TRBV5-1 to TRBJ2-3; D is perhaps TRBD2 (6 bases). The germline gives CDR1 SGHRS, CDR2 YFSETQ. V lost 0 bases and J 3 bases, leaving 11 bases between the germline ends. The CDR3 is 15 residues long. In DNA form, the CDR3 reads TGCGCCAGCAGCTTGGTTGCGGGGTCGACAGATACGCAGTATTTT. This codes for CASSLVAGSTDTQYF.

The sample holds one count of this clonotype. This chain links TRBV5-1 with TRBJ2-5; TRBD1 matches at 8 bases. The germline CDR1 and CDR2 sequences are SGHRS and YFSETQ. CDR3 size: 14 residues. After removal of 5 bases from V and 7 bases from J, the junction contained 10 bases not matched to a gene. In DNA form, the CDR3 reads TGCGCCAGCAGATCCCAGGGGGCCAAGGGGACCCAGTACTTC. Encoded protein: CASRSQGAKGTQYF. Full variable domain (missing parts from reference TRBV5-1 and TRBJ2-5): KAGVTQTPRYLIKTRGQQVTLSCSPISGHRSVSWYQQTPGQGLQFLFEYFSETQRNKGNFPGRFSGRQFSNSRSEMNVSTLELGDSALYLCASRSQGAKGTQYFGPGTRLLVL.

The chain couples TRBV28 to TRBJ2-5, with 11 bases aligning to TRBD2. Trimming took 5 bases from V and 2 from J; bases not matched to a gene: 13. The CDR3 covers 18 residues. CDR1 is MDHEN and CDR2 is SYDVKM in the germline V gene. CDR3 sequence reads: CASSLPFELAGEQETQYF. CDR3 in DNA: TGTGCCAGCAGTCTCCCGTTCGAACTAGCGGGGGAGCAAGAGACCCAGTACTTC.

With respect to this clonotype: Its ends do not fully match the called genes, so a read error is possible. The chain recombines TRBV25-1 with TRBJ2-2, with D perhaps given as TRBD1 or TRBD2 (5 bases each). This CDR3 spans 13 amino acids. CDR1 MGHDK and CDR2 SYGVNS come from the germline V gene. The CDR3 region is CASSATVTGELFF. CDR3 DNA: TGTGCCAGCAGTGCGACAGTCACCGGGGAACTGTTTTTT.

This clonotype was seen a single time. The rearrangement links TRBV7-6 to TRBJ1-2; 7 bases fit TRBD1. From germline, CDR1 is SGHVS and CDR2 FNYEAQ. The junction had 5 bases not matched to a gene; V was cut back by 4 bases and J by 6 bases. This CDR3 is 13 amino acids long. The CDR3 here is CASSSQGQNGYTF. The CDR3 DNA reads as TGTGCCAGCAGCTCGCAGGGACAGAATGGCTACACCTTC.

This clonotype appeared a few times. The chain couples TRBV4-1 to TRBJ2-6, with D possibly TRBD2 on 6 matching bases. Per the germline V gene, CDR1 is MGHRA and CDR2 is YSYEKL. The CDR3 totals 19 residues. V shed 3 bases and J shed 1 base, with 19 bases lying between them. The CDR3 loop reads CASSHPIVPRGSGANVLTF. CDR3 DNA sequence: TGCGCCAGCAGCCATCCCATAGTTCCCCGGGGGTCTGGGGCCAACGTCCTGACTTTC.

This clonotype was picked up a small number of times. The chain uses TRBV29-1 and TRBJ1-1, with a tentative D call TRBD1 (6 bases). Germline V lookup: CDR1 SQVTM, CDR2 ANQGSEA. This CDR3 spans 12 amino acids. Trimming cost V 7 bases and J 2 bases, with 11 bases left between them. In DNA form, the CDR3 reads TGCAGCGCCGTACAGGGTAACACTGAAGCTTTCTTT. It translates to CSAVQGNTEAFF.

V and J are TRBV29-1 and TRBJ1-1; D remains ambiguous. Deletions cut 5 bases from V and 0 bases from J, with 4 bases between. CDR3 size: 11 residues. CDR1 is SQVTM, CDR2 ANQGSEA, per germline. The CDR3 DNA reads TGCAGCGTTAGTATGAACACTGAAGCTTTCTTT. It specifies CSVSMNTEAFF. The entire variable domain, with the rest obtained from reference TRBV29-1 and TRBJ1-1, is as follows: SAVISQKPSRDICQRGTSLTIQCQVDSQVTMMFWYRQQPGQSLTLIATANQGSEATYESGFVIDKFPISRPNLTFSTLTVSNMSPEDSSIYLCSVSMNTEAFFGQGTRLTVV.

The chain links TRBV4-1 to TRBJ1-4, with D possibly being TRBD1 (5 bases). CDR1 MGHRA and CDR2 YSYEKL come from the germline V gene. This CDR3 comprises 15 residues. V shed 4 bases and J shed 8 bases, with 17 bases lying between them. The chain's CDR3 is CASSPRGGELEKLFF. CDR3 nucleotide sequence: TGCGCCAGCAGCCCAAGGGGCGGGGAATTGGAAAAACTGTTTTTT.

Of note for this clonotype: A read error may account for a junction end that differs from germline. The V gene is TRBV12-3 or TRBV12-4, the J gene TRBJ1-1; the D gene is possibly TRBD1 (6 bases). The CDR3 totals 11 residues. DNA of the CDR3: TGTACCAGCAGTTTAACAGGGCCAGCTTTCTTT. Translating it yields CTSSLTGPAFF.

This clonotype was seen a handful of times. The chain combines TRBV6-1 with TRBJ1-1; TRBD1 agrees at 8 bases. The V segment lost 8 bases and the J segment 3 bases; nucleotides outside the gene matches: 8. This CDR3 spans 14 amino acids. CDR1 and CDR2 from the germline V gene are MNHNS and SASEGT. The CDR3 region is CASSWTGSDTEAFF. CDR3 bases: TGTGCCAGCTCCTGGACAGGGTCGGACACTGAAGCTTTCTTT.

V and J are TRBV7-6 and TRBJ2-1; D call uncertain. Trimming pared 8 bases from V and 0 bases from J, leaving 8 bases between. The CDR3 sequence is 13 residues long. Germline CDR1 SGHVS, CDR2 FNYEAQ. The CDR3 reads CASGYSSYNEQFF. As DNA, the CDR3 is TGTGCCAGCGGTTATAGCTCCTACAATGAGCAGTTCTTC.

V usage is TRBV11-2 and J usage is TRBJ1-6; TRBD1 matches 8 bases. Germline V CDR1 and CDR2: SGHAT, FQNNGV. V was pared by 4 bases and J by 8 bases, with 16 bases of the junction left unmatched. The CDR3 covers 18 residues. In nucleotides, the CDR3 is TGTGCCAGCAGCTCTACGGGACACTGGGGACAGGAGGATTCACCCCTCCACTTT. As protein: CASSSTGHWGQEDSPLHF. Drawing the rest from reference TRBV11-2 and TRBJ1-6, the complete variable domain is EAGVAQSPRYKIIEKRQSVAFWCNPISGHATLYWYQQILGQGPKLLIQFQNNGVVDDSQLPKDRFSAERLKGVDSTLKIQPAKLEDSAVYLCASSSTGHWGQEDSPLHFGNGTRLTVT.

This clonotype has only one observation. The chain uses TRBV12-3 or TRBV12-4 and TRBJ1-1; 9 bases align to TRBD1. CDR3 length equals 16 residues. V lost 2 bases to trimming and J lost 7 bases; unmatched junction nucleotides: 11. CDR3 sequence (DNA): TGTGCCAGCAGTTTATGGGCGGGACAGGGTATCAATGAAGCTTTCTTT. It codes for CASSLWAGQGINEAFF.

This clonotype was seen a few times. The V and J genes are TRBV4-1 and TRBJ2-3; either TRBD1 or TRBD2 may fit D (6 bases each). CDR3 length: 18 amino acids. V was pared by 1 base and J by 0 bases, with 17 bases between. Germline V lookup: CDR1 MGHRA, CDR2 YSYEKL. The CDR3 sequence: CASSQGLPGAESTDTQYF. The DNA for the CDR3 is TGCGCCAGCAGCCAAGGCCTCCCGGGGGCCGAAAGCACAGATACGCAGTATTTT.

This clonotype was counted a few times. V is TRBV7-3 and J is TRBJ2-1; 7 nucleotides align to TRBD2. The CDR3 covers 18 residues. With V trimmed by 1 base and J by 0 bases, 9 bases remained unmatched. Germline lookup yields CDR1 SGHTA and CDR2 FQGTGA. The CDR3, as DNA: TGTGCCAGCAGCTTAAAGGCCAGCGGGGCCTACTCCTACAATGAGCAGTTCTTC. It codes for CASSLKASGAYSYNEQFF.

This clonotype was detected only once. The chain uses TRBV29-1 and TRBJ2-5; D gene unclear. The CDR3 covers 13 residues. The germline V gene has CDR1 SQVTM and CDR2 ANQGSEA. V dropped 1 base and J dropped 0 bases, with 6 bases sitting between them. This CDR3 is CSVEGLNQETQYF. CDR3 DNA sequence: TGCAGCGTTGAAGGGCTGAACCAAGAGACCCAGTACTTC.

This clonotype came up a few times. The J gene is TRBJ2-1, the V gene TRBV7-9, with 11 bases identical to TRBD2. The germline gives CDR1 SEHNR, CDR2 FQNEAQ (reference sequence). This CDR3 comprises 15 residues. V shed 3 bases and J 6 bases; nucleotides not matched to a gene: 4. The CDR3 nucleotides read TGTGCCAGCAGCTTTAGCGGGGGGGCGATCAATGAGCAGTTCTTC. It is translated as CASSFSGGAINEQFF.

J is TRBJ1-2 and V is TRBV10-3; TRBD1 matches at 8 bases. Germline CDR1 and CDR2: ENHRY and SYGVKD. After removal of 4 bases from V and 6 bases from J, the junction contained 16 bases not matched to a gene. The CDR3 has 17 residues. The chain's CDR3 is CAISAQGAQVASHGYTF. The CDR3 DNA reads as TGTGCCATCAGTGCCCAGGGGGCGCAGGTGGCCTCACATGGCTACACCTTC.

This clonotype came up a few times. The DNA of the CDR3 is TGCGCCAGCAGCCCCCAAAGGGGGCTGTTTGAAAAACTGTTTTTT. This sequence encodes CASSPQRGLFEKLFF. The chain couples TRBV5-1 to TRBJ1-4, with 7 bases aligning to TRBD1. Germline V gene lookup returns CDR1 SGHRS and CDR2 YFSETQ. J lost 7 bases, V lost 4 bases, and 10 bases had no gene match. The CDR3 loop spans 15 amino acids.

The rearrangement joins TRBV30 to TRBJ2-3; D is uncertain. CDR1 and CDR2 (germline): GTSNPN, SVGIG (reference sequence). This CDR3 contains 14 residues. V lost 2 bases and J 6 bases, leaving 15 bases between the germline ends. The CDR3 region has the DNA TGTGCCTGGAGTCCGGGCAAGCTTGGGGATACGCAGTATTTT. The encoded protein is CAWSPGKLGDTQYF.

About this clonotype: A read error may explain this, as a much larger clone is one base away. This chain joins TRBV7-9 and TRBJ2-5, with D maybe TRBD2 (7 bases). The length of the CDR3 is 16 residues. The germline V and J ends were trimmed by 4 bases and 4 bases, with 19 bases remaining between them. CDR1 and CDR2 from the germline V gene are SEHNR and FQNEAQ (reference sequence). The CDR3 bases are TGTGCCAGCAGCTCAATAGGGGGGGGCGTCTCAGAGACCCAGTACTTC. This gives the protein CASSSIGGGVSETQYF.